The 27 T cell receptor beta chains below come from one sample, sequenced in a study of blood T cell repertoires in COVID-19. Sequencing was performed with immunoSEQ multiplex PCR; in TCRdb, only in-frame clones are kept and a portion is missing. The sample includes around 140,000 clones, less than 90% of them seen just once. The material sequenced was peripheral blood. All receptors derive from a man between 25 and 39 years old with COVID-19, enrolled during active disease.

This rearrangement joins TRBV5-4 to TRBJ2-5; possibly TRBD2 for D (5 bases). The germline gives CDR1 SGHNT, CDR2 YYREEE (reference sequence). The CDR3 extends over 14 amino acids. V lost 2 bases and J lost 4, with 12 bases in between. The DNA for the CDR3 is TGTGCCAGCAGCTTTGAACTAGTAAGAGAGACCCAGTACTTC. Translation: CASSFELVRETQYF.

The chain recombines TRBV7-2 with TRBJ2-5, with 11 bases that match TRBD2. CDR1 SGHTA and CDR2 FQGNSA come from the germline V gene. CDR3 length equals 15 residues. J gave up 8 bases and V 2 bases, and 7 bases lay outside the gene matches. The CDR3 coding sequence is TGTGCCAGCAGCTTATCTAGCGGGAGGCTCCGTACCCAGTACTTC. Amino acids: CASSLSSGRLRTQYF.

This chain connects TRBV19 to TRBJ2-7; 9 bases fit TRBD1. V lost 5 bases to trimming and J lost 5 bases; unmatched junction nucleotides: 7. CDR3 length: 14 residues. Per germline, CDR1 LNHDA and CDR2 SQIVND (reference sequence). As DNA, the CDR3 is TGTGCCAGTAGTCTACAGGGGGCGATAAACGAGCAGTACTTC. It encodes CASSLQGAINEQYF.

The V and J genes are TRBV20-1 and TRBJ1-2; D is unresolved. This CDR3 has 11 residues. The germline V gene encodes CDR1 DFQATT and CDR2 SNEGSKA (reference sequence). V was clipped by 3 bases and J by 8 bases, with 10 bases between them. The CDR3 DNA sequence: TGCAGTGCTAGTCCGGTAAGAGGCTACACCTTC. Protein: CSASPVRGYTF.

This clone has just a few counts. The chain carries TRBV10-1 and TRBJ2-7, with D perhaps matching TRBD1 (6 bases). CDR3 length equals 12 residues. Deletions cut 10 bases from V and 2 bases from J, with 12 bases between. Germline V gene sequence: CDR1 WNHNN, CDR2 SYGVQD (reference sequence). CDR3 sequence: CATGTGTYEQYF. Written as DNA, the CDR3 is TGCGCCACGGGAACAGGGACCTACGAGCAGTACTTC.

V usage is TRBV9 and J usage is TRBJ1-3; TRBD1 matches at 8 bases. CDR3 length: 17 amino acids. In germline, CDR1 is SGDLS, CDR2 YYNGEE. V shed 2 bases and J 0 bases; nucleotides not matched to a gene: 7. The CDR3: CASSVGETGASGNTIYF. The CDR3 DNA reads TGTGCCAGCAGCGTCGGAGAGACAGGGGCCTCTGGAAACACCATATATTTT.

The V gene is TRBV15, the J gene TRBJ2-7; D may be TRBD1 (6 bases). Germline CDR1 reads LNHNV; CDR2 reads YYDKDF (reference sequence). The CDR3 runs 14 residues. V lost 3 bases to trimming and J lost 0 bases, with 9 bases between them. CDR3 DNA: TGTGCCACCAGCAGGAACAGGGTCTCCTACGAGCAGTACTTC. Protein: CATSRNRVSYEQYF.

The CDR3 DNA sequence: TGTGCCAGCAGCATTGGACTAGCGGGACTCCAAGAGACCCAGTACTTC. Its protein is CASSIGLAGLQETQYF. The chain uses TRBV7-3 and TRBJ2-5; 12 positions agree with TRBD2. V dropped 5 bases and J dropped 1; count of bases not matched to a gene: 5. CDR1 SGHTA and CDR2 FQGTGA come from the germline V gene. The CDR3 runs to 16 residues.

This rearrangement joins TRBV27 to TRBJ2-1; tentatively, D is TRBD2 (6 bases). V shed 6 bases and J shed 7 bases, with 10 bases lying between them. Germline-derived CDR1 and CDR2 are MNHEY and SMNVEV (reference sequence). The CDR3 totals 12 residues. CDR3 amino acids: CASRTRRNEQFF. CDR3 sequence (DNA): TGTGCCAGCAGGACTAGGAGAAATGAGCAGTTCTTC.

CDR3 sequence reads: CASQKKREDNEQFF. DNA of the CDR3: TGTGCCAGCCAAAAAAAGCGGGAGGATAATGAGCAGTTCTTC. This rearrangement joins TRBV2 to TRBJ2-1; TRBD2 matches at 9 bases. The germline CDR1 and CDR2 sequences are SNHLY and FYNNEI. With 8 bases clipped from V and 7 bases from J, the junction kept 9 bases outside the gene matches. The CDR3 covers 14 residues.

CDR3 DNA: TGTGCCAGCAGCGAATTACAGGGTTGGCAGTACTTC. This gives the protein CASSELQGWQYF. The genes are TRBV28 and TRBJ2-7, with D possibly TRBD1 on 6 matching bases. V shed 6 bases and J shed 9 bases, with 15 bases lying between them. CDR1 is MDHEN, CDR2 SYDVKM, per germline. This CDR3 has 12 residues.

This clone was counted a few times. The rearrangement joins TRBV9 to TRBJ2-3; 8 bases agree with TRBD1. CDR1 is SGDLS and CDR2 is YYNGEE in the germline V gene. V was clipped by 2 bases and J by 4 bases; unmatched bases: 9. This CDR3 has 16 residues. This CDR3 reads CASSVSGTGEADTQYF. In DNA form, the CDR3 reads TGTGCCAGCAGCGTCTCCGGGACAGGTGAGGCAGATACGCAGTATTTT.

This clone came up a few times. V usage is TRBV18 and J usage is TRBJ2-3; D remains unclear. In germline, CDR1 is KGHSH, CDR2 LQKENI. Trimming took 6 bases from V and 3 from J, leaving 7 bases between them. This CDR3 contains 12 residues. As DNA, the CDR3 is TGTGCCAGCTCCACCGGGACAGATACGCAGTATTTT. This translates into CASSTGTDTQYF.

The CDR3 DNA sequence: TGTGCCAGCTCACCAAGACAGGACTCCTACGAGCAGTACTTC. Translated: CASSPRQDSYEQYF. The chain carries TRBV18 and TRBJ2-7, with D perhaps matching TRBD1 (6 bases). CDR1 KGHSH and CDR2 LQKENI come from the germline V gene. Trimming left V 2 bases short and J 0 bases short, with 8 bases between. The CDR3 has 14 residues.

This clone was observed a handful of times. The chain couples TRBV7-2 to TRBJ2-3, with D hard to call. CDR3 length: 12 residues. The germline V gene encodes CDR1 SGHTA and CDR2 FQGNSA. Trimming stripped 8 bases from V and 2 bases from J, with 8 bases between. The CDR3 sequence is CASSYATDTQYF. In DNA form, the CDR3 reads TGTGCCAGCTCCTACGCCACAGATACGCAGTATTTT.

The CDR3 protein is CASSPDTEQYF. The CDR3 DNA reads TGTGCCAGCAGCCCGGACACCGAGCAGTACTTC. This rearrangement joins TRBV2 to TRBJ2-7; D may be TRBD1 (5 bases). V lost 6 bases, J lost 6 bases, and 9 bases lay in between. This CDR3 is 11 amino acids long. Germline lookup yields CDR1 SNHLY and CDR2 FYNNEI.

This chain joins TRBV6-4 and TRBJ2-2, with 11 bases aligning to TRBD2. CDR3 length: 14 amino acids. CDR1 is MRHNA and CDR2 is SNTAGT in the germline V gene. J gave up 6 bases and V 9 bases, and 6 bases lay outside the gene matches. Written as DNA, the CDR3 is TGTGCCAGTCCTACTAGCGGGAGTTCCGGGGAGCTGTTTTTT. Its protein is CASPTSGSSGELFF.

This clone has only one observation. This chain links TRBV5-1 with TRBJ2-1; TRBD2 matches 10 bases. Germline CDR1 reads SGHRS; CDR2 reads YFSETQ. J lost 8 bases, V lost 4 bases, and 21 bases had no gene match. The CDR3 loop spans 19 amino acids. The CDR3 DNA reads TGCGCCAGCAGCCCCAGAGGGGGAAGAGCTAGCGGGAGTCCCGATGAGCAGTTCTTC. This translates into CASSPRGGRASGSPDEQFF.

The gene calls are TRBV4-1 and TRBJ2-1; D may be TRBD2 (6 bases). V lost 1 base and J 2 bases, leaving 12 bases between the germline ends. The CDR3 runs 16 residues. The V gene's germline CDR1 is MGHRA and CDR2 YSYEKL. CDR3 protein: CASSQAGGKPYNEQFF. CDR3 coding DNA: TGCGCCAGCAGCCAAGCCGGGGGAAAACCCTACAATGAGCAGTTCTTC.

This sequence joins TRBV10-2 and TRBJ1-3; the D is unclear. V was cut by 1 base and J by 0 bases, with 13 bases left in between. The CDR3 is 17 residues long. CDR1 WSHSY and CDR2 SAAADI come from the germline V gene. CDR3 in amino acids: CASSEWRKAISGNTIYF. The CDR3 nucleotides are TGCGCCAGCAGTGAGTGGAGAAAGGCGATCTCTGGAAACACCATATATTTT.

DNA for the CDR3: TGTGCCAGCAGTTACGCGGGCTCACAGGGGAATGAGCAGTTCTTC. Translation gives CASSYAGSQGNEQFF. The chain recombines TRBV6-5 with TRBJ2-1; 7 bases match TRBD1. Germline V gives CDR1 MNHEY, CDR2 SVGAGI. There are 15 residues in the CDR3. With V trimmed by 2 bases and J by 7 bases, 8 bases remained unmatched.

The chain couples TRBV10-1 to TRBJ2-3; D unclear. The germline V gene encodes CDR1 WNHNN and CDR2 SYGVQD (reference sequence). V was cut by 5 bases and J by 1 base, with 10 bases left in between. The CDR3 contains 14 residues. CDR3 bases: TGCGCCAGCAGTTCCCGAGCTGGCACAGATACGCAGTATTTT. It is translated as CASSSRAGTDTQYF.

The rearrangement joins TRBV5-5 to TRBJ2-5; 10 positions agree with TRBD2. V shed 0 bases, J shed 4 bases, and the junction held 0 bases outside the gene matches. The CDR3 contains 14 residues. In germline, CDR1 is SGHKS, CDR2 YYEKEE (reference sequence). The CDR3 DNA reads TGTGCCAGCAGCTTGGGGACTAGCGGAGAGACCCAGTACTTC. Protein product: CASSLGTSGETQYF.

The DNA of the CDR3 is TGTGCCAGCAGCTTGGGGACTAGCGGGAGAAGTTACGAGCAGTACTTC. It specifies CASSLGTSGRSYEQYF. The chain uses TRBV5-4 and TRBJ2-7; TRBD2 agrees at 13 bases. J lost 4 bases, V lost 0 bases, and 4 bases had no gene match. The CDR3 is 16 amino acids. The germline gives CDR1 SGHNT, CDR2 YYREEE (reference sequence).

The chain combines TRBV27 with TRBJ1-2; 8 positions agree with TRBD1. Germline CDR1 is MNHEY and CDR2 is SMNVEV (reference sequence). The J segment lost 4 bases and the V segment lost 4 bases, leaving 11 bases of the junction unmatched. CDR3 length: 16 residues. The CDR3 nucleotides are TGTGCCAGCAGTTGGTTGGGGGGACAGGAAGGCTATGGCTACACCTTC. It codes for CASSWLGGQEGYGYTF.

The chain couples TRBV12-3 or TRBV12-4 to TRBJ1-2; 8 bases are a match to TRBD1. J lost 8 bases, V lost 6 bases, and 8 bases had no gene match. The CDR3 extends over 13 amino acids. The CDR3 DNA reads TGTGCCAGCAGCTCCGGGACAGGAGGAGGCTACACCTTC. Translated, it gives CASSSGTGGGYTF.

The rearrangement uses TRBV5-6 and TRBJ2-1; unclear D gene. Trimming took 0 bases from V and 2 from J, leaving 6 bases between them. The CDR3 length is 14 residues. CDR1 is SGHDT, CDR2 YYEEEE, per germline. The CDR3 reads CASSLGAAYNEQFF. The CDR3 bases are TGTGCCAGCAGCTTGGGGGCAGCCTACAATGAGCAGTTCTTC.